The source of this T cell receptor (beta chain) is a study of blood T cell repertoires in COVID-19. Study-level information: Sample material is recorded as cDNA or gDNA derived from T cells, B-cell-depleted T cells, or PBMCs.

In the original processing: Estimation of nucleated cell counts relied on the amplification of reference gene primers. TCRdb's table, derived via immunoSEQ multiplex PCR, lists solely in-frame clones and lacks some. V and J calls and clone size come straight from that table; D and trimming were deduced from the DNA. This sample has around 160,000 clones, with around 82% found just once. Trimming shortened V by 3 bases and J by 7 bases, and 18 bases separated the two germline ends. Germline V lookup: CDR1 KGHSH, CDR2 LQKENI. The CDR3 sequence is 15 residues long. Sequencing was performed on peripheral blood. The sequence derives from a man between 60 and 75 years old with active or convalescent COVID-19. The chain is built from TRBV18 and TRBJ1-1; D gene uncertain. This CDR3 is CASSPSNLQPLEAFF. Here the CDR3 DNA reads TGTGCCAGCTCACCCTCCAACTTACAGCCGCTTGAAGCTTTCTTT.